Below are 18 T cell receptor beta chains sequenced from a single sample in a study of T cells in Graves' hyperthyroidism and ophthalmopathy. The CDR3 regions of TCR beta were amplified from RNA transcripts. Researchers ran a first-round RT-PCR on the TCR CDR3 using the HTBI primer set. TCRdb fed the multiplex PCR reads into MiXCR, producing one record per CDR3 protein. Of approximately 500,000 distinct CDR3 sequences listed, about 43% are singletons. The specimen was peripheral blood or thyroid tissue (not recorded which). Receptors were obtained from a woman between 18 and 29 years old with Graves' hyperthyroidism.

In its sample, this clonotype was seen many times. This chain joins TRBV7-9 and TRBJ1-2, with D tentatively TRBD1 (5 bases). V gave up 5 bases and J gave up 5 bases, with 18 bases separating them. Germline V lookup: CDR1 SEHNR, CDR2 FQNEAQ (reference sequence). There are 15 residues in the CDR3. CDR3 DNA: TGTGCCAGCAGCCCCCCGAGACAGCCCCCATATGGCTACACCTTC. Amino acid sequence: CASSPPRQPPYGYTF.

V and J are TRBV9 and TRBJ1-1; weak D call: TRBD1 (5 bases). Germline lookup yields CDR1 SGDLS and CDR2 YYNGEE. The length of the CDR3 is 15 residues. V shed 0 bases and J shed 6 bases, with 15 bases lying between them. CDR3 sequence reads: CASSVEDGGGSEAFF. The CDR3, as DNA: TGTGCCAGCAGCGTAGAAGACGGGGGGGGTTCTGAAGCTTTCTTT.

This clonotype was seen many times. The CDR3 reads CASSIPGTHSNYGYTF. The CDR3 bases are TGTGCCAGTAGTATCCCCGGGACACATTCTAACTATGGCTACACCTTC. The chain is built from TRBV19 and TRBJ1-2; tentatively, D is TRBD1 (6 bases). Trimming took 3 bases from V and 0 from J, leaving 14 bases between them. Germline loops: CDR1 LNHDA, CDR2 SQIVND (reference sequence). The CDR3 runs 16 residues.

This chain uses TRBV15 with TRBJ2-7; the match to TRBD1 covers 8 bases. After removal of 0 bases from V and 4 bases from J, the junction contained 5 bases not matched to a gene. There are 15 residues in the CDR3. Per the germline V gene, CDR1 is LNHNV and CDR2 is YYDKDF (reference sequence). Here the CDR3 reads CATSREPGQAYEQYF. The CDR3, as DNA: TGTGCCACCAGCAGAGAACCGGGACAGGCTTACGAGCAGTACTTC.

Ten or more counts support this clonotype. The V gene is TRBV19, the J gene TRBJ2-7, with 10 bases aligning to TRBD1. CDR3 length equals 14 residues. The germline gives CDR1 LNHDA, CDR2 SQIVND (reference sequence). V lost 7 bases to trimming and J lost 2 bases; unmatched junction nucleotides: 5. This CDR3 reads CASTGTGVPYEQYF. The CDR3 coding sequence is TGTGCCAGTACCGGGACAGGGGTCCCCTACGAGCAGTACTTC.

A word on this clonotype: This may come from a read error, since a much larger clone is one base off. CDR3 loop: CSAPDQGGSGASVLTF. CDR3 bases: TGCAGTGCCCCGGACCAGGGGGGCTCTGGGGCCAGCGTCCTGACTTTC. The rearrangement uses TRBV20-1 and TRBJ2-6; the D gene is possibly TRBD1 (7 bases). This CDR3 has 16 amino acids. The V gene's germline CDR1 is DFQATT and CDR2 SNEGSKA (reference sequence).

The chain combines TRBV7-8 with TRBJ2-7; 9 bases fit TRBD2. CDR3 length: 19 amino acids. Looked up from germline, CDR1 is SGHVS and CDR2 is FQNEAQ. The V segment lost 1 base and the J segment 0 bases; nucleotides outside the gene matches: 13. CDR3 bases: TGTGCCAGCAGCTTAGGGCGCTTGCGGGGGGGGCCCAACTCCTACGAGCAGTACTTC. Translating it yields CASSLGRLRGGPNSYEQYF.

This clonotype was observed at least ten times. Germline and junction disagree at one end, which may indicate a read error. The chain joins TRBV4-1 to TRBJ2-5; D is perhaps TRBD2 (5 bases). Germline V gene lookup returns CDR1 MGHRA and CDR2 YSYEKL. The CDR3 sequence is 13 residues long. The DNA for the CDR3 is TGTGCCAGCAGCCAAGCCGGGGAAGAGACCCAGTACTTC. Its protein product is CASSQAGEETQYF.

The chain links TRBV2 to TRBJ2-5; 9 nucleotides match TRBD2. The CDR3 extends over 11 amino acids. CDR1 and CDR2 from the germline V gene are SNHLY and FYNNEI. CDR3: CASGSNETQYF. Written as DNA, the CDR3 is TGTGCTAGCGGGAGTAACGAGACCCAGTACTTC.

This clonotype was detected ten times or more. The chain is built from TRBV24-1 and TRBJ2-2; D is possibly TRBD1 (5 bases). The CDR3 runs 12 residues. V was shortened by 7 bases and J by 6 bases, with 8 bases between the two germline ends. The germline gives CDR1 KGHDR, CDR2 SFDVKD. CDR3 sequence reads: CATRIGAGELFF. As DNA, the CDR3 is TGTGCCACCAGGATAGGGGCCGGGGAGCTGTTTTTT.

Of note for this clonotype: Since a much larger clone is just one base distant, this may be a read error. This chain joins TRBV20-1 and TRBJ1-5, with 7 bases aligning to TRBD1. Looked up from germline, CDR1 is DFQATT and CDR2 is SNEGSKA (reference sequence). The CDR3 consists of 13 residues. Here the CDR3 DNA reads TGCAATGCGGGCAGGGGGGGGGGTCAGCCCCAGCATTTT. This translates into CNAGRGGGQPQHF.

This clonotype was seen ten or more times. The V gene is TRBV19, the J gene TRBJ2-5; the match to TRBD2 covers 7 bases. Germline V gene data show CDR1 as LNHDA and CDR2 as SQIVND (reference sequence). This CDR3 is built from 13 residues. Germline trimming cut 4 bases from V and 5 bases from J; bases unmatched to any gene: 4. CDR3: CASSTGGGETQYF. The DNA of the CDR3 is TGTGCCAGTAGTACTGGGGGAGGGGAGACCCAGTACTTC.

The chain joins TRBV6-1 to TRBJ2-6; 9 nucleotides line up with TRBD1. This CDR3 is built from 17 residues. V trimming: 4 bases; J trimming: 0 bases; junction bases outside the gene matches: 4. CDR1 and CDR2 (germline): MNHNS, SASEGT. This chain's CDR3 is CASSARTGVSGANVLTF. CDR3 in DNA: TGTGCCAGCAGTGCCAGGACAGGGGTCTCTGGGGCCAACGTCCTGACTTTC.

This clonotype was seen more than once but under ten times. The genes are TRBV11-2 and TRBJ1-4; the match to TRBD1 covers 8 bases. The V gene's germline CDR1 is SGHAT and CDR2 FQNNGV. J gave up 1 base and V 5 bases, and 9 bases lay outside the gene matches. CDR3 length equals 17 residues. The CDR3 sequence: CASSPRTGFGTNEKLFF. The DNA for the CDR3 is TGTGCCAGCAGCCCCAGGACAGGGTTTGGAACTAATGAAAAACTGTTTTTT.

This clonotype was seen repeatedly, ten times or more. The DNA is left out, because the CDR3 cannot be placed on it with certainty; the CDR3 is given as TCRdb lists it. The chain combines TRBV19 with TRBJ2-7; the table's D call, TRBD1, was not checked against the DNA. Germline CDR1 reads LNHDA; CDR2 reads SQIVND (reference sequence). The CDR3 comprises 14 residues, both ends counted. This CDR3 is CASSPVGTGASKYF.

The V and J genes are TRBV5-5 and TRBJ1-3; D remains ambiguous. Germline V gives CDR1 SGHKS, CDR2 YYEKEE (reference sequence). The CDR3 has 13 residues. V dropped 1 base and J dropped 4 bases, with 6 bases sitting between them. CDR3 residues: CASSLILGNTIYF. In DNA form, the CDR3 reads TGTGCCAGCAGCTTGATTCTGGGAAACACCATATATTTT.

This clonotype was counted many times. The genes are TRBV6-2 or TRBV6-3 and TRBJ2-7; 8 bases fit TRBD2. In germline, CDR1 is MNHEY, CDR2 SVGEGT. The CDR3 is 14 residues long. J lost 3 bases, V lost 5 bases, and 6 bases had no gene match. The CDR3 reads CASSSGSRVYEQYF. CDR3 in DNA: TGTGCCAGCAGTAGCGGGAGTCGGGTCTACGAGCAGTACTTC.

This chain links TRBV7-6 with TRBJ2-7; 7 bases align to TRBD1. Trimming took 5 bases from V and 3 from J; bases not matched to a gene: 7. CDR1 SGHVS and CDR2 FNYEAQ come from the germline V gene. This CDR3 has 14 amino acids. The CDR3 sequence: CASSNGQENYEQYF. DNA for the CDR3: TGTGCCAGCAGCAACGGACAGGAGAACTACGAGCAGTACTTC.